A single sample is the source of the 16 T cell receptor beta chains below, sequenced in a study of T cell responses to AZD1222 COVID-19 vaccine. Method: immunoSEQ multiplex PCR; TCRdb's copy keeps in-frame clones and lacks some. The profile shows tens of thousands of clones, approximately 90% of them singletons. This specimen consisted of peripheral blood, obtained 28 days after the second AZD1222 dose. The receptors shown here come from an adult who received the AZD1222 COVID-19 vaccine.

V gene TRBV7-8 combines with J gene TRBJ1-1; no clear D gene. Trimming shortened V by 3 bases and J by 7 bases, and 12 bases separated the two germline ends. Germline assignment: CDR1 SGHVS and CDR2 FQNEAQ. The CDR3 runs to 13 residues. CDR3 nucleotide sequence: TGTGCCAGCAGCTTGTGGCCCGGGAGTGAAGCTTTCTTT. Translated: CASSLWPGSEAFF. The entire variable domain, with the rest obtained from reference TRBV7-8 and TRBJ1-1, is as follows: GAGVSQSPRYKVAKRGQDVALRCDPISGHVSLFWYQQALGQGPEFLTYFQNEAQLDKSGLPSDRFFAERPEGSVSTLKIQRTQQEDSAVYLCASSLWPGSEAFFGQGTRLTVV.

The V call is TRBV7-9, the J call TRBJ1-5; D is perhaps TRBD1 (5 bases). Per germline, CDR1 SEHNR and CDR2 FQNEAQ (reference sequence). The CDR3 runs to 12 residues. Trimming stripped 5 bases from V and 10 bases from J, with 12 bases between. The CDR3 spells CASSPPQGPQHF. CDR3 in DNA: TGTGCCAGCAGCCCCCCCCAGGGACCCCAGCATTTT.

The rearrangement links TRBV27 to TRBJ1-1, with 10 bases fitting TRBD1. V dropped 5 bases and J dropped 1; count of bases not matched to a gene: 7. Germline V CDR1 and CDR2: MNHEY, SMNVEV (reference sequence). The CDR3 has 16 residues. CDR3 nucleotide sequence: TGTGCCAGCAGTGTCGGGACAGGGGAGGGGAACACTGAAGCTTTCTTT. This gives the protein CASSVGTGEGNTEAFF.

The V call is TRBV6-5, the J call TRBJ2-5; D might be TRBD2 (7 bases). The V gene's germline CDR1 is MNHEY and CDR2 SVGAGI. This CDR3 has 15 amino acids. Trimming stripped 6 bases from V and 1 base from J, with 15 bases between. The CDR3 loop reads CASSRSAGAQETQYF. The CDR3 bases are TGTGCCAGCAGCCGATCCGCGGGGGCCCAAGAGACCCAGTACTTC.

This clone was counted a single time. The chain combines TRBV3-1 (or the pseudogene TRBV3-2) with TRBJ2-7; possibly TRBD1 for D (5 bases). Germline-derived CDR1 and CDR2 are LGHDT and YNNKEL (reference sequence). The CDR3 loop spans 14 amino acids. The V end was cut by 1 base, the J end by 2 bases, with 9 bases between. The CDR3 DNA is TGTGCCAGCAGCCAAGGGGCAGGGCCCTACGAGCAGTACTTC. It codes for CASSQGAGPYEQYF.

The rearrangement links TRBV2 to TRBJ2-7, with D possibly matching TRBD2 (5 bases). The CDR3 runs 14 residues. Looked up from germline, CDR1 is SNHLY and CDR2 is FYNNEI. V was cut by 6 bases and J by 6 bases, with 18 bases left in between. In DNA, the CDR3 is TGTGCCAGCAGACGTGCGCCGGGAATCGCCGAGCAGTACTTC. Protein: CASRRAPGIAEQYF.

V usage is TRBV11-2 and J usage is TRBJ1-1; TRBD1 matches 7 bases. The ends lost 5 bases at V and 8 bases at J; junction bases unmatched: 5. This CDR3 has 12 amino acids. Germline CDR1 SGHAT, CDR2 FQNNGV. The CDR3 region is CASSTPGQEAFF. CDR3 coding DNA: TGTGCCAGCAGCACCCCGGGACAGGAAGCTTTCTTT.

The chain couples TRBV6-2 or TRBV6-3 to TRBJ2-5, with 10 bases fitting TRBD2. The CDR3 length is 19 residues. Germline V gene sequence: CDR1 MNHEY, CDR2 SVGEGT. V was clipped by 6 bases and J by 5 bases; unmatched bases: 21. CDR3 bases: TGTGCCAGCAGCAACCCTCCCCACACCCGAGCGGGGGGGTGGGAGACCCAGTACTTC. The encoded protein is CASSNPPHTRAGGWETQYF.

J is TRBJ1-3 and V is TRBV6-5, with TRBD1 matching 7 bases. There are 14 residues in the CDR3. The germline CDR1 and CDR2 sequences are MNHEY and SVGAGI. V was clipped by 5 bases and J by 8 bases; unmatched bases: 9. CDR3 protein: CASSTKGAPDTIYF. CDR3 nucleotides: TGTGCCAGCAGTACCAAGGGGGCGCCGGACACCATATATTTT.

The chain joins TRBV4-2 to TRBJ1-6; D is unclear. The CDR3 covers 19 residues. Germline CDR1 reads LGHNA; CDR2 reads YNFKEQ. V dropped 3 bases and J dropped 2 bases, with 20 bases sitting between them. The CDR3 sequence: CASSHGEGFGSAYNSPLHF. CDR3 nucleotides: TGTGCCAGCAGCCATGGTGAGGGTTTCGGTTCCGCCTATAATTCACCCCTCCACTTT.

The V gene is TRBV6-2 or TRBV6-3, the J gene TRBJ1-1; the match to TRBD1 covers 8 bases. Germline V gene lookup returns CDR1 MNHEY and CDR2 SVGEGT. The junction had 16 bases not matched to a gene; V was cut back by 4 bases and J by 0 bases. CDR3 length: 19 residues. The CDR3 loop is CASSSSTSRTGKMNTEAFF. The CDR3 bases are TGTGCCAGCAGTTCATCCACGAGCCGGACAGGGAAAATGAACACTGAAGCTTTCTTT.

This chain uses TRBV6-5 with TRBJ2-2, with a possible D match to TRBD1 (6 bases). This CDR3 spans 14 amino acids. V lost 7 bases and J lost 7, with 16 bases in between. Germline V lookup: CDR1 MNHEY, CDR2 SVGAGI. In DNA form, the CDR3 reads TGTGCCAGCACTGGGGGCACCATAAGCGGGGAGCTGTTTTTT. Its translation: CASTGGTISGELFF.

The rearrangement joins TRBV5-1 to TRBJ2-7, with 10 bases that match TRBD2. The germline V gene encodes CDR1 SGHRS and CDR2 YFSETQ. There are 13 residues in the CDR3. The V segment lost 5 bases and the J segment 5 bases; nucleotides outside the gene matches: 4. CDR3 DNA: TGCGCCAGCAGTTCCGGGACTAGCGACGAGCAGTACTTC. Translating gives CASSSGTSDEQYF.

The chain joins TRBV6-2 or TRBV6-3 to TRBJ1-2; the D gene is possibly TRBD1 (6 bases). Per germline, CDR1 MNHEY and CDR2 SVGEGT. The V end lost 1 base, the J end lost 5 bases, and 14 bases lay between the germline ends. This CDR3 region has 15 residues. The CDR3 sequence is CASSYLNQGWYGYTF. The CDR3 nucleotides are TGTGCCAGCAGTTACTTGAATCAGGGGTGGTATGGCTACACCTTC.

This chain uses TRBV7-2 with TRBJ1-1, with 7 positions matching TRBD1. Per the germline V gene, CDR1 is SGHTA and CDR2 is FQGNSA. The V gene end was trimmed by 5 bases and the J gene end by 3 bases; junction bases not matched to a gene: 6. This CDR3 has 14 residues. The CDR3 spells CASSVYRGDTEAFF. The CDR3 region has the DNA TGTGCCAGCAGCGTCTACAGGGGAGACACTGAAGCTTTCTTT.

The chain joins TRBV5-4 to TRBJ2-7; D gene uncertain. Germline V gene sequence: CDR1 SGHNT, CDR2 YYREEE (reference sequence). The CDR3 extends over 12 amino acids. V lost 0 bases, J lost 5 bases, and 6 bases lay in between. The CDR3 coding sequence is TGTGCCAGCAGCTTGGACTGGGACGAGCAGTACTTC. The encoded protein is CASSLDWDEQYF.